These 16 T cell receptor beta chains came from one sample sequenced in a study of T cell repertoires in cytomegalovirus infection (dated by TCRdb to the late 2010s). The instrument was an Illumina HiSeq 1500. TCRdb took the public reads, trimmed them with fastp at Q25, ran MiXCR for clone calling and kept in-frame beta chains. Rows matching on CDR3 protein sequence are summarized as one entry with the most common DNA and genes. Recorded for this sample are approximately 700,000 distinct CDR3 sequences; about a third of them occurred a single time. The ten largest clones represent about 2.8% of the sample. Sequenced: PBMCs. These receptors were taken from a human donor in good health (CMV status not recorded). Some clones in this sample may be carry-over from other donors' samples.

The chain uses TRBV3-1 and TRBJ1-6, with D tentatively TRBD1 (5 bases). Looked up from germline, CDR1 is LGHDT and CDR2 is YNNKEL (reference sequence). V was trimmed by 4 bases and J by 7 bases, leaving 14 bases between them. The CDR3 loop spans 15 amino acids. CDR3 region: CASSPLGGENSPLHF. The DNA of the CDR3 is TGTGCCAGCAGCCCCCTCGGGGGGGAAAATTCACCCCTCCACTTT. The whole variable domain, remainder taken from reference TRBV3-1 and TRBJ1-6, is DTAVSQTPKYLVTQMGNDKSIKCEQNLGHDTMYWYKQDSKKFLKIMFSYNNKELIINETVPNRFSPKSPDKAHLNLHINSLELGDSAVYFCASSPLGGENSPLHFGNGTRLTVT.

This sequence joins TRBV2 and TRBJ1-1, with D perhaps TRBD1 (6 bases). Per the germline V gene, CDR1 is SNHLY and CDR2 is FYNNEI. The CDR3 length is 14 residues. V lost 3 bases to trimming and J lost 3 bases, with 11 bases between them. As DNA, the CDR3 is TGTGCCAGCAGTGAGTTAGGGGGACACACTGAAGCTTTCTTT. Translation: CASSELGGHTEAFF.

This clonotype was counted only a few times. V is TRBV6-5 and J is TRBJ1-2; D is unresolved. The V end lost 2 bases, the J end lost 8 bases, and 12 bases lay between the germline ends. Per germline, CDR1 MNHEY and CDR2 SVGAGI. This CDR3 contains 13 residues. CDR3 amino acids: CASSYNNNDGYTF. CDR3 coding DNA: TGTGCCAGCAGTTACAACAATAATGACGGCTACACCTTC.

The chain employs TRBV29-1 and TRBJ1-2, with D perhaps matching TRBD1 (6 bases). Per the germline V gene, CDR1 is SQVTM and CDR2 is ANQGSEA. V shed 6 bases and J shed 1 base, with 18 bases lying between them. The CDR3 extends over 15 amino acids. In DNA, the CDR3 is TGCAGCGTCACACCCTTCAGGGGAAATAACTATGGCTACACCTTC. Protein sequence: CSVTPFRGNNYGYTF. Based on the CDR3 plus reference TRBV29-1 and TRBJ1-2, the full variable domain is SAVISQKPSRDICQRGTSLTIQCQVDSQVTMMFWYRQQPGQSLTLIATANQGSEATYESGFVIDKFPISRPNLTFSTLTVSNMSPEDSSIYLCSVTPFRGNNYGYTFGSGTRLTVV.

Details on this clonotype: The CDR3 end shows no conserved phenylalanine or tryptophan, and so a read error is likely. The chain employs TRBV5-5 and TRBJ2-6; D is ambiguous. CDR3 size: 14 residues. CDR1 and CDR2 (germline): SGHKS, YYEKEE (reference sequence). V lost 0 bases to trimming and J lost 2 bases, with 3 bases between them. The CDR3 DNA reads as TGTGCCAGCAGCTTGGCAGCTGGGGCCAACGTCCTGACTTTG. Translation gives CASSLAAGANVLTL.

The V and J genes are TRBV5-5 and TRBJ1-5; no firm D call. V dropped 0 bases and J dropped 0 bases, with 10 bases sitting between them. The CDR3 totals 16 residues. Germline V gene sequence: CDR1 SGHKS, CDR2 YYEKEE (reference sequence). This chain's CDR3 is CASSLAPGYSNQPQHF. CDR3 bases: TGTGCCAGCAGCTTGGCCCCGGGCTATAGCAATCAGCCCCAGCATTTT.

This clonotype showed up just a few times. In DNA, the CDR3 is TGTGCCAGCAAAGTTGCCTGGGGGAGCTACGAGCAGTACTTC. Translated: CASKVAWGSYEQYF. The chain recombines TRBV28 with TRBJ2-7; D assignment may be TRBD1 or TRBD2 (5 bases each). This CDR3 is built from 14 residues. Trimming stripped 7 bases from V and 3 bases from J, with 16 bases between. Germline V gene sequence: CDR1 MDHEN, CDR2 SYDVKM.

The chain carries TRBV7-2 and TRBJ2-7; D gene unclear. This CDR3 region has 15 residues. Germline V gene data show CDR1 as SGHTA and CDR2 as FQGNSA. V gave up 5 bases and J gave up 8 bases, with 22 bases separating them. CDR3 coding DNA: TGTGCCAGCAGCCTGTCCCCTGCGATCCGCCACAAGCAGTACTTC. Amino acids: CASSLSPAIRHKQYF.

The chain recombines TRBV6-2 or TRBV6-3 with TRBJ1-5, with no clear D. V lost 1 base and J lost 2, with 6 bases in between. The CDR3 loop spans 14 amino acids. Germline values: CDR1 MNHEY, CDR2 SVGEGT. CDR3 region: CASSYWRGNQPQHF. In DNA form, the CDR3 reads TGTGCCAGCAGTTACTGGAGGGGCAATCAGCCCCAGCATTTT.

A few counts support this clonotype. V gene TRBV27 combines with J gene TRBJ1-1, with D tentatively TRBD1 (5 bases). CDR1 MNHEY and CDR2 SMNVEV come from the germline V gene (reference sequence). This CDR3 is built from 14 residues. V was shortened by 7 bases and J by 8 bases, with 20 bases between the two germline ends. CDR3 protein: CASKPTRLAGEAFF. The CDR3 DNA reads TGTGCCAGCAAGCCAACCCGACTGGCAGGGGAAGCTTTCTTT.

The table lists this clonotype with a few counts. CDR3 DNA sequence: TGTGCCAGCAGATCCTTTCTCCGGTCAAACTATGGCTACACCTTC. Translation: CASRSFLRSNYGYTF. The chain combines TRBV27 with TRBJ1-2; no reliable D call. The germline V gene has CDR1 MNHEY and CDR2 SMNVEV (reference sequence). Trimming removed 6 bases from V and 2 bases from J, with 16 bases in between. The CDR3 consists of 15 residues.

A note on this clonotype: This may be a read error, as it is one base from a much larger clone. The chain carries TRBV7-2 and TRBJ2-7; a weak D match, TRBD1 (5 bases). From germline, CDR1 is SGHTA and CDR2 FQGNSA. V lost 5 bases to trimming and J lost 6 bases, with 17 bases between them. This CDR3 has 14 amino acids. The CDR3 sequence: CASSHSRADAEQYF. The CDR3 DNA reads as TGTGCCAGCAGCCACAGCAGGGCGGACGCCGAGCAGTACTTC.

A few counts support this clonotype. The V gene is TRBV28, the J gene TRBJ2-3; the D is unclear. The CDR3 length is 16 residues. Trimming took off 2 bases at V and 0 bases at J, with 12 bases between the two ends. Germline CDR1 MDHEN, CDR2 SYDVKM. CDR3 residues: CASSLGLLLSTDTQYF. The CDR3 DNA is TGTGCCAGCAGTTTAGGGTTACTTCTCAGCACAGATACGCAGTATTTT.

The chain uses TRBV6-5 and TRBJ1-2; D gene unclear. Germline V gene lookup returns CDR1 MNHEY and CDR2 SVGAGI. The CDR3 runs to 17 residues. V shed 2 bases and J shed 5 bases, with 21 bases lying between them. Here the CDR3 DNA reads TGTGCCAGCAGTTACGGTCGGCTTCCAGACTTGGGGTATGGCTACACCTTC. Translating gives CASSYGRLPDLGYGYTF.

This clonotype was counted only a few times. The chain combines TRBV6-1 with TRBJ2-1, with D perhaps TRBD2 (7 bases). CDR1 is MNHNS and CDR2 is SASEGT in the germline V gene. The CDR3 runs to 14 residues. V gave up 5 bases and J gave up 8 bases, with 16 bases separating them. CDR3 region: CASSYKGGTDEQFF. The DNA of the CDR3 is TGTGCCAGCAGTTACAAGGGGGGGACGGATGAGCAGTTCTTC.

This clonotype was picked up a small number of times. The V call is TRBV6-1, the J call TRBJ1-1; 7 bases are shared with TRBD1. Germline-derived CDR1 and CDR2 are MNHNS and SASEGT. The ends lost 7 bases at V and 0 bases at J; junction bases unmatched: 20. The CDR3 loop spans 19 amino acids. The CDR3: CASNQREGALNFLNTEAFF. The CDR3 region has the DNA TGTGCCAGCAATCAAAGGGAGGGGGCCTTAAACTTTTTGAACACTGAAGCTTTCTTT.